Presented here are 27 T cell receptor beta chains from one specimen sequenced in a study of blood T cell repertoires in COVID-19. TCRdb's table, derived via immunoSEQ multiplex PCR, lists solely in-frame clones and lacks some. Of about 85,000 clones in the sample, roughly 84% were seen once. Sample: peripheral blood. The receptors stem from a man between 60 and 75 years old with acute or convalescent COVID-19.

The chain recombines TRBV24-1 with TRBJ1-2; 7 nucleotides align to TRBD1. Losses at the gene ends were 4 bases for V and 6 bases for J; bases not matched to a gene: 16. The CDR3 has 17 residues. The V gene's germline CDR1 is KGHDR and CDR2 SFDVKD. This CDR3 reads CATSDQRPGQTTHGYTF. Written as DNA, the CDR3 is TGTGCCACCAGTGACCAAAGGCCGGGACAGACAACCCATGGCTACACCTTC.

The chain links TRBV30 to TRBJ1-4; a weak D match, TRBD1 (5 bases). V lost 2 bases and J 0 bases, leaving 10 bases between the germline ends. Germline CDR1 is GTSNPN and CDR2 is SVGIG (reference sequence). The CDR3 runs 15 residues. The CDR3, as DNA: TGTGCCTGGAGTCTTAAGGGGCCAACTAATGAAAAACTGTTTTTT. Its protein product is CAWSLKGPTNEKLFF.

The chain employs TRBV3-1 (or the pseudogene TRBV3-2) and TRBJ2-1; 9 bases align to TRBD2. The trim removed 2 bases at V and 8 bases at J, leaving 4 bases unmatched. Germline CDR1 is LGHDT and CDR2 is YNNKEL (reference sequence). The CDR3 spans 14 residues. As DNA, the CDR3 is TGTGCCAGCAGCCAAACTAGCGGGCGGGATGAGCAGTTCTTC. Its translation: CASSQTSGRDEQFF.

The CDR3 region has the DNA TGTGCCAGCAGCCAAGACCCTACAGGGACCAACTATGGCTACACCTTC. Its translation: CASSQDPTGTNYGYTF. This sequence joins TRBV4-2 and TRBJ1-2; D is perhaps TRBD1 (6 bases). Trimming left V 0 bases short and J 2 bases short, with 13 bases between. Germline assignment: CDR1 LGHNA and CDR2 YNFKEQ. CDR3 length: 16 amino acids.

The table lists this clone with a count of one. The chain couples TRBV11-2 to TRBJ2-6; TRBD2 agrees at 7 bases. Germline V gene sequence: CDR1 SGHAT, CDR2 FQNNGV. The CDR3 is 13 amino acids. The V and J ends lost 5 bases and 11 bases, in that order; junction bases with no gene match: 6. CDR3: CASSPTGLYVLTF. The CDR3 DNA reads TGTGCCAGCAGCCCCACGGGACTATACGTCCTGACTTTC.

The rearrangement uses TRBV7-3 and TRBJ2-2, with 7 nucleotides matching TRBD2. V was clipped by 5 bases and J by 5 bases; unmatched bases: 5. Germline V lookup: CDR1 SGHTA, CDR2 FQGTGA. CDR3 length equals 14 residues. CDR3 bases: TGTGCCAGCAGCCCCTCCGGGGGGACCGGGGAGCTGTTTTTT. This encodes CASSPSGGTGELFF.

This clone has a handful of counts. The chain is built from TRBV2 and TRBJ2-1, with 15 bases fitting TRBD2. With 6 bases clipped from V and 10 bases from J, the junction kept 7 bases outside the gene matches. The germline V gene encodes CDR1 SNHLY and CDR2 FYNNEI. The CDR3 spans 15 residues. The CDR3 loop is CASRRTSGGAWEQFF. The CDR3, as DNA: TGTGCCAGCAGGAGGACTAGCGGGGGGGCCTGGGAGCAGTTCTTC. Looking up the rest from reference TRBV2 and TRBJ2-1 gives the full variable domain: EPEVTQTPSHQVTQMGQEVILRCVPISNHLYFYWYRQILGQKVEFLVSFYNNEISEKSEIFDDQFSVERPDGSNFTLKIRSTKLEDSAMYFCASRRTSGGAWEQFFGPGTRLTVL.

The sample holds one count of this clone. The chain uses TRBV30 and TRBJ2-5; D may be TRBD1 (6 bases). The germline V and J ends were trimmed by 1 base and 5 bases, with 17 bases remaining between them. The germline gives CDR1 GTSNPN, CDR2 SVGIG (reference sequence). The CDR3 consists of 15 residues. In DNA form, the CDR3 reads TGTGCCTGGAGTGGGAAAGGGGGAAACCTGGAGACCCAGTACTTC. Amino acids: CAWSGKGGNLETQYF. Supplemented by reference TRBV30 and TRBJ2-5, the full variable domain reads SQTIHQWPATLVQPVGSPLSLECTVEGTSNPNLYWYRQAAGRGLQLLFYSVGIGQISSEVPQNLSASRPQDRQFILSSKKLLLSDSGFYLCAWSGKGGNLETQYFGPGTRLLVL.

The chain's CDR3 is CASTMSTGGNQVNEKLFF. CDR3 in DNA: TGTGCCAGCACCATGTCCACAGGAGGGAATCAAGTTAATGAAAAACTGTTTTTT. The J gene is TRBJ1-4, the V gene TRBV5-8, with a weak D call TRBD1 (5 bases). There are 18 residues in the CDR3. The V gene lost 6 bases and the J gene lost 4 bases, with 25 bases spanning the gap. The germline gives CDR1 SGHTS, CDR2 YDEGEE. Complete variable domain (other parts from reference TRBV5-8 and TRBJ1-4): EAGVTQSPTHLIKTRGQQATLRCSPISGHTSVYWYQQALGLGLQFLLWYDEGEERNRGNFPPRFSGRQFPNYSSELNVNALELEDSALYLCASTMSTGGNQVNEKLFFGSGTQLSVL.

The chain recombines TRBV13 with TRBJ2-7, with D possibly matching TRBD2 (6 bases). The CDR3 consists of 15 residues. V shed 0 bases and J shed 7 bases, with 16 bases lying between them. Germline V gives CDR1 PRHDT, CDR2 FYEKMQ (reference sequence). The chain's CDR3 is CASSLGFRTTREQYF. The CDR3 DNA sequence: TGTGCCAGCAGCTTAGGCTTCCGGACTACGAGGGAGCAGTACTTC. Combining the CDR3 with reference TRBV13 and TRBJ2-7 gives the whole variable domain AAGVIQSPRHLIKEKRETATLKCYPIPRHDTVYWYQQGPGQDPQFLISFYEKMQSDKGSIPDRFSAQQFSDYHSELNMSSLELGDSALYFCASSLGFRTTREQYFGPGTRLTVT.

V is TRBV4-1 and J is TRBJ2-5, with a possible D match to TRBD1 (6 bases). CDR3 length: 15 residues. V lost 1 base to trimming and J lost 2 bases, with 11 bases between them. Germline V gene sequence: CDR1 MGHRA, CDR2 YSYEKL. CDR3 amino acids: CASSQVEGGQETQYF. CDR3 DNA sequence: TGCGCCAGCAGCCAAGTTGAAGGGGGTCAAGAGACCCAGTACTTC.

V usage is TRBV6-5 and J usage is TRBJ1-5; TRBD1 matches at 8 bases. The CDR3 extends over 14 amino acids. The junction had 7 bases not matched to a gene; V was cut back by 7 bases and J by 5 bases. The germline V gene encodes CDR1 MNHEY and CDR2 SVGAGI. The CDR3 nucleotides are TGTGCCAGCATCCAGCCAGGGGGCTATCAGCCCCAGCATTTT. Translating it yields CASIQPGGYQPQHF.

V gene TRBV11-2 combines with J gene TRBJ1-2, with TRBD1 as a possible D gene (6 bases). Germline loops: CDR1 SGHAT, CDR2 FQNNGV. Trimming took off 5 bases at V and 4 bases at J, with 14 bases between the two ends. This CDR3 spans 14 amino acids. The CDR3 DNA reads as TGTGCCAGCAGCCTGGGCAGGGGTTCCTATGGCTACACCTTC. Translated, it gives CASSLGRGSYGYTF.

This clone has at least ten counts. The rearrangement links TRBV7-8 to TRBJ2-5; 12 positions agree with TRBD2. Germline loops: CDR1 SGHVS, CDR2 FQNEAQ. With 3 bases clipped from V and 1 base from J, the junction kept 3 bases outside the gene matches. The CDR3 is made up of 16 amino acids. The CDR3 DNA reads TGTGCCAGCAGCTTCCCGGGACTAGCGGGCCAAGAGACCCAGTACTTC. Residues: CASSFPGLAGQETQYF.

This chain uses TRBV19 with TRBJ1-3; no definite D call. Per germline, CDR1 LNHDA and CDR2 SQIVND (reference sequence). The CDR3 is 15 amino acids. V was pared by 6 bases and J by 2 bases, with 14 bases between. The CDR3 DNA reads as TGTGCCAGTAGGGGAGACCCCCTCGCTGGAAACACCATATATTTT. It is translated as CASRGDPLAGNTIYF.

V and J are TRBV2 and TRBJ2-2; D is perhaps TRBD1 (5 bases). Trimming pared 4 bases from V and 6 bases from J, leaving 18 bases between. The germline V gene encodes CDR1 SNHLY and CDR2 FYNNEI. This CDR3 contains 16 residues. The DNA for the CDR3 is TGTGCCAGCAGTGCCCGACAGTTGTTCCTCGCCGGGGAGCTGTTTTTT. Encoded protein: CASSARQLFLAGELFF.

This chain links TRBV4-1 with TRBJ2-1; a possible D gene is TRBD1 (6 bases). Germline V gives CDR1 MGHRA, CDR2 YSYEKL. Trimming cost V 3 bases and J 4 bases, with 10 bases left between them. The CDR3 has 14 residues. CDR3 sequence (DNA): TGCGCCAGCAGCCAGTCGGACAGTTACAATGAGCAGTTCTTC. Its translation: CASSQSDSYNEQFF.

V and J are TRBV25-1 and TRBJ1-1, with D tentatively TRBD1 (5 bases). The V and J ends lost 8 bases and 4 bases respectively, with 14 bases between them. CDR1 is MGHDK, CDR2 SYGVNS, per germline. The CDR3 consists of 13 residues. The CDR3 DNA follows: TGTGCCAGCCAGAGACAGAGCAGCACTGAAGCTTTCTTT. It yields the protein CASQRQSSTEAFF. Variable domain in full (rest from reference TRBV25-1 and TRBJ1-1): EADIYQTPRYLVIGTGKKITLECSQTMGHDKMYWYQQDPGMELHLIHYSYGVNSTEKGDLSSESTVSRIRTEHFPLTLESARPSHTSQYLCASQRQSSTEAFFGQGTRLTVV.

This chain connects TRBV6-5 to TRBJ1-2; D perhaps matches TRBD1 (6 bases). This CDR3 comprises 16 residues. Germline assignment: CDR1 MNHEY and CDR2 SVGAGI. Trimming shortened V by 0 bases and J by 2 bases, and 13 bases separated the two germline ends. In DNA, the CDR3 is TGTGCCAGCAGTTACTCAATGGGACACGAAAACTATGGCTACACCTTC. Protein: CASSYSMGHENYGYTF.

The chain joins TRBV19 to TRBJ2-7; TRBD2 matches at 12 bases. Trimming removed 4 bases from V and 6 bases from J; junction bases left unmatched: 4. The V gene's germline CDR1 is LNHDA and CDR2 SQIVND (reference sequence). The CDR3 runs 14 residues. CDR3 loop: CASSTTSGGLEQYF. The CDR3 region has the DNA TGTGCCAGTAGTACAACTAGCGGGGGGCTCGAGCAGTACTTC.

This sequence joins TRBV27 and TRBJ1-1; 8 nucleotides line up with TRBD1. The germline V gene has CDR1 MNHEY and CDR2 SMNVEV (reference sequence). CDR3 length: 15 residues. The V segment lost 6 bases and the J segment 1 base; nucleotides outside the gene matches: 7. This CDR3 is CASSEGDRQNTEAFF. CDR3 bases: TGTGCCAGCAGCGAAGGGGACAGGCAGAACACTGAAGCTTTCTTT.

V is TRBV7-9 and J is TRBJ2-3, with 15 bases matching TRBD2. The length of the CDR3 is 17 residues. The germline CDR1 and CDR2 sequences are SEHNR and FQNEAQ (reference sequence). Trimming at V came to 5 bases and at J to 8 bases, leaving 11 bases not matched to a gene. The CDR3 nucleotides are TGTGCCAGCAGCCCTTGGACTAGCGGGGGGGCTGGGGGTACGCAGTATTTT. Protein sequence: CASSPWTSGGAGGTQYF.

Remarks on this clone: Other DNA sequences in this sample translate to the same CDR3. The CDR3 is CASSQGHPNTGELFF. CDR3 DNA sequence: TGTGCCAGCAGCCAAGGACATCCGAACACCGGGGAGCTGTTTTTT. The chain joins TRBV3-1 (or the pseudogene TRBV3-2) to TRBJ2-2; D uncertain. The germline V gene encodes CDR1 LGHDT and CDR2 YNNKEL (reference sequence). V was trimmed by 1 base and J by 0 bases, leaving 6 bases between them. This CDR3 contains 15 residues.

The J gene is TRBJ2-1, the V gene TRBV10-1; 10 nucleotides agree with TRBD2. Germline lookup yields CDR1 WNHNN and CDR2 SYGVQD (reference sequence). CDR3 length: 18 amino acids. Trimming at V came to 3 bases and at J to 6 bases, leaving 14 bases not matched to a gene. The CDR3 bases are TGCGCCAGCAGTGACCCCTTAGCGGGGGGCCCTAAGGGCAATGAGCAGTTCTTC. This gives the protein CASSDPLAGGPKGNEQFF.

The V and J genes are TRBV11-2 and TRBJ1-1; TRBD1 is a possible D gene (6 bases). V was clipped by 5 bases and J by 11 bases, with 15 bases between them. The CDR3 loop spans 12 amino acids. Germline loops: CDR1 SGHAT, CDR2 FQNNGV. In DNA form, the CDR3 reads TGTGCCAGCAGCCTGGACAGTTTGATTGCTTTCTTT. This translates into CASSLDSLIAFF.

The count of this clone is one. The genes are TRBV7-9 and TRBJ2-6, with 7 positions matching TRBD2. V dropped 5 bases and J dropped 2; count of bases not matched to a gene: 12. The CDR3 sequence is 18 residues long. CDR1 is SEHNR and CDR2 is FQNEAQ in the germline V gene (reference sequence). This chain's CDR3 is CASSPRPLREAGANVLTF. CDR3 DNA sequence: TGTGCCAGCAGCCCCCGCCCCCTCCGGGAGGCTGGGGCCAACGTCCTGACTTTC.

V and J are TRBV7-9 and TRBJ1-4; D not certain. V was pared by 1 base and J by 3 bases, with 6 bases between. The CDR3 is 14 residues long. Germline loops: CDR1 SEHNR, CDR2 FQNEAQ (reference sequence). The CDR3 reads CASSLVGPNEKLFF. In DNA form, the CDR3 reads TGTGCCAGCAGCTTAGTGGGCCCTAATGAAAAACTGTTTTTT.